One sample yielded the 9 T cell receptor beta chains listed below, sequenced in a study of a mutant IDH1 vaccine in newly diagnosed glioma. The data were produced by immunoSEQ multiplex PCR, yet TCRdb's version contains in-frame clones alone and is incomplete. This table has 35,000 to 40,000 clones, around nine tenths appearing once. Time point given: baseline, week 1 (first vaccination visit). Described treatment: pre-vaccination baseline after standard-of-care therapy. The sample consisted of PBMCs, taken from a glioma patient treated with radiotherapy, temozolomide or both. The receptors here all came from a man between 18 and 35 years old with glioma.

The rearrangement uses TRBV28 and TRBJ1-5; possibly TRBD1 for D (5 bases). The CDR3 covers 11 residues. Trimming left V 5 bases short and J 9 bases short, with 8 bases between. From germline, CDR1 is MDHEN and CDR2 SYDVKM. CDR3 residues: CASSQGRPQHF. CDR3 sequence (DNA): TGTGCCAGCAGTCAGGGCAGGCCCCAGCATTTT.

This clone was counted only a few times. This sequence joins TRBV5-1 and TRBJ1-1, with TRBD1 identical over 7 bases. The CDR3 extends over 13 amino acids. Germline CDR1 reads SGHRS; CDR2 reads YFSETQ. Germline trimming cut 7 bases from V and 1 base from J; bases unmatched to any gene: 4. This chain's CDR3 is CASGQEPNTEAFF. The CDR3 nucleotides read TGCGCCAGCGGACAGGAGCCGAACACTGAAGCTTTCTTT.

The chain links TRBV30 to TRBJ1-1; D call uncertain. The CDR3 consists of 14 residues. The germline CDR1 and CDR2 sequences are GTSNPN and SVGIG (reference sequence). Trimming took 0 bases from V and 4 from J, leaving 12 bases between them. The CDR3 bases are TGTGCCTGGAGTGTACCATGGGCGGCCACTGAAGCTTTCTTT. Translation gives CAWSVPWAATEAFF.

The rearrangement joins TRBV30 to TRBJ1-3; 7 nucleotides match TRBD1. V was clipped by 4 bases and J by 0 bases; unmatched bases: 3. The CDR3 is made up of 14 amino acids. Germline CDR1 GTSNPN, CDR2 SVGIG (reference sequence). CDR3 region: CAWKTGSSGNTIYF. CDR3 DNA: TGTGCCTGGAAGACAGGGTCCTCTGGAAACACCATATATTTT.

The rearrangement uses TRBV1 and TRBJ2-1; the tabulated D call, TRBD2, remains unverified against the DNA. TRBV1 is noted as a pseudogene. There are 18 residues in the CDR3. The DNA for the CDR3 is TGCACCAGCAGCCAACGAGGATTTTTAGGGGAGGAAGGGAATGAGCAGTTCTTC. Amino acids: CTSSQRGFLGEEGNEQFF.

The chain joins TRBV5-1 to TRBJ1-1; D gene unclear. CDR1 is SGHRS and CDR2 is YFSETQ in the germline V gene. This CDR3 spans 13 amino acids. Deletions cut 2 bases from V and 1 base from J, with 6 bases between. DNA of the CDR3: TGCGCCAGCAGCTTTGGTGCGAACACTGAAGCTTTCTTT. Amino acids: CASSFGANTEAFF.

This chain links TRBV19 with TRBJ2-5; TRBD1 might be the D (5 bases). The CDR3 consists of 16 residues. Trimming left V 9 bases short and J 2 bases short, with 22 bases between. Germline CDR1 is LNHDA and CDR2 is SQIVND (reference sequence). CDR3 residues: CASRNGGAGWQETQYF. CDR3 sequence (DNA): TGTGCCAGCAGAAATGGTGGGGCAGGGTGGCAAGAGACCCAGTACTTC.

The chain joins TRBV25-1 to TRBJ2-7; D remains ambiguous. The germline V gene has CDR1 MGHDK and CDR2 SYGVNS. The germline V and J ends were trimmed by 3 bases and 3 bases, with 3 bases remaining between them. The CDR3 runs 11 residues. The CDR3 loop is CASSDLYEQYF. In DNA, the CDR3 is TGTGCCAGCAGTGATCTCTACGAGCAGTACTTC.

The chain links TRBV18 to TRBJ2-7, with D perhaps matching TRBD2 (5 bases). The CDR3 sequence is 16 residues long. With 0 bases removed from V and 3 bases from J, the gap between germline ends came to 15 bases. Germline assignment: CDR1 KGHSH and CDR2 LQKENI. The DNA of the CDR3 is TGTGCCAGCTCACCACCGGGGAGCCGGCCCAACTACGAGCAGTACTTC. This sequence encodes CASSPPGSRPNYEQYF.